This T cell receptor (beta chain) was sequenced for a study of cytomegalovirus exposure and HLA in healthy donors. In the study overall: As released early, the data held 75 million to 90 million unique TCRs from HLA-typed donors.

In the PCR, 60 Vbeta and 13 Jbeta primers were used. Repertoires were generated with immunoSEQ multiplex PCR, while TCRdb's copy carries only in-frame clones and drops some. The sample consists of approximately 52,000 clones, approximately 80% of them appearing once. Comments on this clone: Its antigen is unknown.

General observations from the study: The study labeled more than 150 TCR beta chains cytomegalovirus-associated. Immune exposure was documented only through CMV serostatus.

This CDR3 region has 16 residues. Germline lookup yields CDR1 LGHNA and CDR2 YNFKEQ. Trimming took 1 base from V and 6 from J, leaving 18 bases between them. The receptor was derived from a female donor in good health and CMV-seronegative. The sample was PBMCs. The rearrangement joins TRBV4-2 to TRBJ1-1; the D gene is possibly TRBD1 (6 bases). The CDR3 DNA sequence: TGTGCCAGCAGCCAAGGAGGCCGAGGCGGGGGCGCTGAAGCTTTCTTT. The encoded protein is CASSQGGRGGGAEAFF.